The entry below gives a single T cell receptor beta chain sequence along with its context. What it recognizes is unknown. This entry comes from a study of T cell repertoires in cytomegalovirus infection. Whole-study context: The public TCR beta signatures pointed to both CMV infection and matching HLA type.

Findings and caveats of the study: Cumulative public TCR beta family frequency identified CMV carriers with the relevant HLA.

TCRdb processed the reads anew with MiXCR; each CDR3 protein has one entry. The data contain a few hundred thousand distinct CDR3 sequences, around 15% of them singletons. This CDR3 contains 16 residues. The germline CDR1 and CDR2 sequences are MNHNS and SASEGT. V was cut by 3 bases and J by 1 base, with 13 bases left in between. This TCR derives from a human donor in good health (CMV status not recorded). Some clones in this sample may be carry-over from other donors' samples. Sequencing used CD8+ T cells from PBMCs. The rearrangement joins TRBV6-1 to TRBJ1-5; D gene ambiguous. CDR3 nucleotide sequence: TGTGCCAGCAGTGATAAGGAGAAGGGAAGCAATCAGCCCCAGCATTTT. Encoded protein: CASSDKEKGSNQPQHF.